Following are 7 T cell receptor beta chains from one sample sequenced in a study of T cells expressing NK-cell markers. TCRdb processed the 5' RACE reads again and assigns one entry to each CDR3 protein, with no DNA. Listed are over 100,000 distinct CDR3 sequences; less than 20% falls within the top ten. The source material was blood T cells: a sorted CD56 or NKG2C T cell subset, CD4+ or CD8+ T cells, or bulk PBMC T cells (not recorded which). Receptors were obtained from a woman between 18 and 70 years old in good health.

The chain couples TRBV11-2 to TRBJ1-5. Per the germline V gene, CDR1 is SGHAT and CDR2 is FQNNGV. CDR3 size: 16 residues. CDR3 amino acids: CAPRGGAAGSNQPQHF.

V usage is TRBV7-9 and J usage is TRBJ2-1. CDR3 size: 12 residues. Germline V CDR1 and CDR2: SEHNR, FQNEAQ (reference sequence). Here the CDR3 reads CASSPAYGEQFF.

V is TRBV12-3 or TRBV12-4 and J is TRBJ1-2; TCRdb gives TRBD1 as the D gene, but with no DNA this cannot be confirmed. CDR3 length equals 13 residues. This CDR3 reads CASSTGLTGGYTF.

This sequence joins TRBV9 and TRBJ2-2. The CDR3 length is 11 residues. Germline-derived CDR1 and CDR2 are SGDLS and YYNGEE. CDR3 loop: CASSFSGELFF.

The rearrangement links TRBV7-3 to TRBJ2-1. The length of the CDR3 is 12 residues. Germline V lookup: CDR1 SGHTA, CDR2 FQGTGA. CDR3 sequence reads: CASSFQGNEQFF.

V gene TRBV11-2 combines with J gene TRBJ1-1. Germline assignment: CDR1 SGHAT and CDR2 FQNNGV. The CDR3 covers 16 residues. The CDR3 region is CASSFNLQRPNTEAFF.

The V and J genes are TRBV5-1 and TRBJ1-1. This CDR3 has 13 residues. Germline values: CDR1 SGHRS, CDR2 YFSETQ. The CDR3 sequence is CASSLDGDTEAFF.